Listed below are T cell receptor beta chains from one sample, sequenced in a study of blood T cells in healthy people across ages. In TCRdb, the 5' RACE reads were re-called with MiXCR into one record per CDR3 protein. The table lists approximately 800,000 distinct CDR3 sequences, 35% to 40% of them singletons. The sample was blood. The receptors derive from a man younger than 35 in good health. CDR3s include the opening cysteine and the closing phenylalanine or tryptophan. A D gene is named only where the DNA matches it firmly. Clone size, where shown, is once, few, many, or a class for clones that have expanded.

TRBJ2-7 TRBV12-3/TRBV12-4 NA NA TGTGCCAGCAGTCACCCGGGCGGACATCAGTCAACCTACGAGCAGTACTTC CASSHPGGHQSTYEQYF
TRBJ2-2 TRBV10-3 many NA TGTGCCATCAGGCCTCAGGGCGGGGAGCTGTTTTTT CAIRPQGGELFF
TRBJ2-3 TRBV10-3 NA TRBD1 TGTGCCATCGCGGGGACAGGGGGTAAGGATACGCAGTATTTT CAIAGTGGKDTQYF
TRBJ1-4 TRBV20-1 NA NA TGCAGTTACAGGTTGGGGGGTGAAAAACTGTTTTTT CSYRLGGEKLFF
TRBJ2-5 TRBV6-2/TRBV6-3 NA TRBD1 TGTGCCAGCAGTTATAGGAAGGGACAGAGGTTTTCTATGGATGAGCAGTACTTC CASSYRKGQRFSMDEQYF
TRBJ1-2 TRBV5-6 NA NA TGTGCCAGCAGCTTGGGAGTGAGAGATGGCTACACCTTC CASSLGVRDGYTF
TRBJ1-4 TRBV9 NA TRBD1 TGTGCCAGCAGCGACGGGACAGGGGAATCTGAAAAACTGTTTTTT CASSDGTGESEKLFF
TRBJ2-7 TRBV6-2/TRBV6-3 NA TRBD2 TGTGCCAGCAGCGGACTAGCGGGGGCCATCTCCTACGAGCAGTACTTC CASSGLAGAISYEQYF
TRBJ2-3 TRBV29-1 few TRBD1 TGCAGCGTTGGACACCGACAGGGTAATTTGGAGCAGTATTTT CSVGHRQGNLEQYF
TRBJ2-2 TRBV28 few NA TGTGCCAGCAGTTTCCAACGGACTAACCCTAACACCGGGGAGCTGTTTTTT CASSFQRTNPNTGELFF
TRBJ2-7 TRBV4-3 NA NA TGCGCCAGCAGCCAAGGGAGATCAGGGAGCTCCTACAATGAGCAGTACTTC CASSQGRSGSSYNEQYF
TRBJ1-1 TRBV5-1 NA NA TGCGCCAGCAGCTTGGCTTGGGATTCTAGTGAAGCTTTCTTT CASSLAWDSSEAFF
TRBJ1-1 TRBV30 NA TRBD1 TGTGCCTGGCAGGCGACAGGGAGCAAAGCTTTCTTT CAWQATGSKAFF
TRBJ1-2 TRBV9 few NA TGTGCCAGCAGCGTAGCTAGCGGGGGCAGCTGGGGCTACACCTTC CASSVASGGSWGYTF
TRBJ1-2 TRBV12-3/TRBV12-4 NA NA TGTGCCAGCACTCCGGAAGGGGTTTTCTGGGACTATGGCTACACCTTC CASTPEGVFWDYGYTF
TRBJ2-3 TRBV25-1 NA NA TGTGCCAGCAGTGAATATACGGGTAGGACAGATACGCAGTATTTT CASSEYTGRTDTQYF
TRBJ2-3 TRBV7-2 once TRBD2 TGTGCCAGCAGCTTATTTCCACTAGCGGGGGACCCTAGCGCAGATACGCAGTATTTT CASSLFPLAGDPSADTQYF
TRBJ2-7 TRBV6-2/TRBV6-3 many NA TGTGCCAGCAGATCCGACAGATACGAGCAGTACTTC CASRSDRYEQYF
TRBJ1-1 TRBV20-1 NA NA TGCAGTGCTAGTACGTTGCTGAACACTGAAGCTTTCTTT CSASTLLNTEAFF
TRBJ2-3 TRBV20-1 once TRBD2 TGCAGTGCTCGAGGGACTAGCGGGGACGCAGGTACGCAGTATTTT CSARGTSGDAGTQYF